Below, 28 T cell receptor beta chains from the same sample are listed, as sequenced in a study of blood T cell repertoires in COVID-19. The repertoire was sequenced with immunoSEQ multiplex PCR; TCRdb's copy has only in-frame clones and lacks some. Of around 250,000 clones listed, 86% are singletons. The specimen was peripheral blood. The receptor source for this set is a man in his 60s with acute or convalescent COVID-19.

This clone was counted only a few times. The V and J genes are TRBV30 and TRBJ2-7; 9 bases fit TRBD1. The J segment lost 5 bases and the V segment lost 5 bases, leaving 7 bases of the junction unmatched. Germline V gives CDR1 GTSNPN, CDR2 SVGIG (reference sequence). This CDR3 has 13 residues. CDR3 nucleotide sequence: TGTGCCTGGGAACAGGGGGCGCGGGACGAGCAGTACTTC. Its translation is CAWEQGARDEQYF.

This clone was picked up a small number of times. This rearrangement joins TRBV6-1 to TRBJ1-5, with D possibly matching TRBD1 (6 bases). V shed 2 bases and J shed 8 bases, with 16 bases lying between them. CDR1 and CDR2 (germline): MNHNS, SASEGT. The CDR3 is made up of 15 amino acids. The CDR3 coding sequence is TGTGCCAGCAGTGAATGGGACACCCAAGGGGAGCCCCAGCATTTT. This gives the protein CASSEWDTQGEPQHF.

The rearrangement links TRBV7-2 to TRBJ1-2, with TRBD1 matching 7 bases. Per the germline V gene, CDR1 is SGHTA and CDR2 is FQGNSA. This CDR3 has 13 residues. V lost 5 bases and J lost 8; bases outside the gene matches: 8. CDR3 coding DNA: TGTGCCAGCAGCGTGGGACAGCCAGGAGGCTACACCTTC. Protein product: CASSVGQPGGYTF. Using reference TRBV7-2 and TRBJ1-2 for the parts outside the CDR3, the full variable domain is GAGVSQSPSNKVTEKGKDVELRCDPISGHTALYWYRQSLGQGLEFLIYFQGNSAPDKSGLPSDRFSAERTGGSVSTLTIQRTQQEDSAVYLCASSVGQPGGYTFGSGTRLTVV.

This sequence joins TRBV7-6 and TRBJ1-1; D uncertain. The CDR3 runs to 16 residues. Germline V gene sequence: CDR1 SGHVS, CDR2 FNYEAQ. The V and J ends lost 5 bases and 1 base respectively, with 17 bases between them. In nucleotides, the CDR3 is TGTGCCAGCAGCCGGCGAGGTGAGGCGACGAACACTGAAGCTTTCTTT. Translated, it gives CASSRRGEATNTEAFF.

The CDR3 reads CASSPSPGGATNEKLFF. In DNA, the CDR3 is TGTGCCAGCAGCCCCAGCCCAGGGGGCGCAACTAATGAAAAACTGTTTTTT. This sequence joins TRBV11-3 and TRBJ1-4; 8 nucleotides align to TRBD1. This CDR3 region has 17 residues. Germline values: CDR1 SGHNT, CDR2 YENEEA. V shed 5 bases, J shed 0 bases, and the junction held 8 bases outside the gene matches.

The gene calls are TRBV18 and TRBJ1-2, with 8 bases identical to TRBD1. Germline CDR1 KGHSH, CDR2 LQKENI. The J segment lost 5 bases and the V segment lost 3 bases, leaving 8 bases of the junction unmatched. The CDR3 consists of 15 residues. CDR3 bases: TGTGCCAGCTCACCGGATCCAGGGGGCATGTATGGCTACACCTTC. Encoded protein: CASSPDPGGMYGYTF.

The chain recombines TRBV7-8 with TRBJ1-5; TRBD1 agrees at 11 bases. Losses at the gene ends were 4 bases for V and 4 bases for J; bases not matched to a gene: 6. From germline, CDR1 is SGHVS and CDR2 FQNEAQ. The CDR3 has 16 amino acids. The CDR3 loop is CASSSVGTGGNQPQHF. CDR3 sequence (DNA): TGTGCCAGCAGCTCCGTCGGGACAGGGGGTAATCAGCCCCAGCATTTT.

The rearrangement joins TRBV5-1 to TRBJ2-1; 7 nucleotides match TRBD2. The CDR3 sequence is 17 residues long. Germline CDR1 SGHRS, CDR2 YFSETQ. The V segment lost 4 bases and the J segment 3 bases; nucleotides outside the gene matches: 13. CDR3 bases: TGCGCCAGCAGCCGGGCTGGGAGGGAGGCCAACTACAATGAGCAGTTCTTC. It specifies CASSRAGREANYNEQFF.

CDR3 protein: CASSLASSGRPPLEETQYF. CDR3 coding DNA: TGCGCCAGCAGCTTGGCCTCTAGCGGTCGACCGCCTTTAGAAGAGACCCAGTACTTC. The chain carries TRBV5-1 and TRBJ2-5, with 7 bases that match TRBD2. Unmatched junction bases numbered 17, after V lost 0 bases and J lost 3 bases. The CDR3 spans 19 residues. The V gene's germline CDR1 is SGHRS and CDR2 YFSETQ.

The chain combines TRBV28 with TRBJ2-6, with D perhaps TRBD1 (6 bases). CDR1 is MDHEN, CDR2 SYDVKM, per germline. V lost 5 bases, J lost 0 bases, and 17 bases lay in between. This CDR3 is 18 amino acids long. DNA of the CDR3: TGTGCCAGCAGTAAAGCGACAGGTCGCTACTCTGGGGCCAACGTCCTGACTTTC. This codes for CASSKATGRYSGANVLTF. The entire variable domain, with the rest obtained from reference TRBV28 and TRBJ2-6, is as follows: DVKVTQSSRYLVKRTGEKVFLECVQDMDHENMFWYRQDPGLGLRLIYFSYDVKMKEKGDIPEGYSVSREKKERFSLILESASTNQTSMYLCASSKATGRYSGANVLTFGAGSRLTVL.

The genes are TRBV18 and TRBJ1-1; 12 bases map to TRBD1. The CDR3 contains 15 residues. Germline V gene sequence: CDR1 KGHSH, CDR2 LQKENI. J was trimmed by 4 bases and V by 6 bases; bases with no gene match: 6. The CDR3 reads CASSPGQGAFTEAFF. Written as DNA, the CDR3 is TGTGCCAGCTCCCCGGGACAGGGGGCCTTCACTGAAGCTTTCTTT. Looking up the rest from reference TRBV18 and TRBJ1-1 gives the full variable domain: NAGVMQNPRHLVRRRGQEARLRCSPMKGHSHVYWYRQLPEEGLKFMVYLQKENIIDESGMPKERFSAEFPKEGPSILRIQQVVRGDSAAYFCASSPGQGAFTEAFFGQGTRLTVV.

This clone was recorded at least ten times. The V call is TRBV27, the J call TRBJ1-1; 7 bases align to TRBD1. V shed 5 bases, J shed 1 base, and the junction held 13 bases outside the gene matches. CDR1 and CDR2 from the germline V gene are MNHEY and SMNVEV (reference sequence). CDR3 size: 17 residues. The CDR3 spells CASSVIEGAGRNTEAFF. CDR3 DNA: TGTGCCAGCAGTGTTATCGAGGGGGCAGGGCGGAACACTGAAGCTTTCTTT.

The chain recombines TRBV28 with TRBJ1-2, with TRBD1 matching 11 bases. The CDR3 is 22 amino acids. The germline gives CDR1 MDHEN, CDR2 SYDVKM. J lost 1 base, V lost 2 bases, and 21 bases had no gene match. The DNA for the CDR3 is TGTGCCAGCAGTTTAGAAAGGGACAGGGGGGTGGGATTAGACGGAATTAACTATGGCTACACCTTC. This translates into CASSLERDRGVGLDGINYGYTF.

This clone was seen a handful of times. The chain is built from TRBV7-3 and TRBJ2-7, with a possible D match to TRBD1 (6 bases). V was shortened by 5 bases and J by 1 base, with 12 bases between the two germline ends. Germline loops: CDR1 SGHTA, CDR2 FQGTGA. This CDR3 region has 14 residues. CDR3 DNA: TGTGCCAGCAGCCCCGTCGGACAGTCCTACGAGCAGTACTTC. Its protein is CASSPVGQSYEQYF.

This sequence joins TRBV27 and TRBJ2-1; 9 nucleotides line up with TRBD2. With V trimmed by 5 bases and J by 9 bases, 17 bases remained unmatched. Germline CDR1 MNHEY, CDR2 SMNVEV (reference sequence). CDR3 size: 17 residues. CDR3 coding DNA: TGTGCCAGCAGTCAAAGCGCGACTAGCGGATTTATGAGTGAGCAGTTCTTC. Its protein product is CASSQSATSGFMSEQFF.

The V gene is TRBV3-1 (or the pseudogene TRBV3-2), the J gene TRBJ1-2; D unresolved. Trimming cost V 2 bases and J 7 bases, with 11 bases left between them. The germline V gene has CDR1 LGHDT and CDR2 YNNKEL (reference sequence). The CDR3 is 13 residues long. In DNA, the CDR3 is TGTGCCAGCAGCCAAACACGAACGGGTGGCTACACCTTC. Amino acid sequence: CASSQTRTGGYTF.

The chain couples TRBV28 to TRBJ1-5; possibly TRBD1 for D (5 bases). Trimming took 8 bases from V and 3 from J, leaving 14 bases between them. The CDR3 extends over 14 amino acids. Germline lookup yields CDR1 MDHEN and CDR2 SYDVKM. In nucleotides, the CDR3 is TGTGCCAGCGATACAGGTACCTTCAATCAGCCCCAGCATTTT. As protein: CASDTGTFNQPQHF.

V is TRBV5-4 and J is TRBJ2-7; a weak D match, TRBD2 (5 bases). The CDR3 length is 14 residues. Germline CDR1 SGHNT, CDR2 YYREEE (reference sequence). V shed 3 bases and J shed 6 bases, with 16 bases lying between them. The CDR3 DNA is TGTGCCAGCAGCTCCGAGCCCCCTAGCAGCGAGCAGTACTTC. Amino acids: CASSSEPPSSEQYF.

A single count supports this clone. V gene TRBV2 combines with J gene TRBJ2-5, with D possibly TRBD1 on 6 matching bases. Deletions cut 7 bases from V and 9 bases from J, with 24 bases between. Germline V gives CDR1 SNHLY, CDR2 FYNNEI. The CDR3 contains 15 residues. CDR3 DNA sequence: TGTGCCAGCACGCCAGACCCGCCGACAGGCCATGCCCAGTACTTC. Amino acids: CASTPDPPTGHAQYF.

CDR3 region: CASSLPGRGNQPQHF. The CDR3 nucleotides are TGTGCCAGCAGTCTACCGGGGAGGGGCAATCAGCCCCAGCATTTT. V usage is TRBV6-2 or TRBV6-3 and J usage is TRBJ1-5; no firm D call. The CDR3 totals 15 residues. Per the germline V gene, CDR1 is MNHEY and CDR2 is SVGEGT. The germline V and J ends were trimmed by 5 bases and 2 bases, with 13 bases remaining between them.

This clone appeared many times. This rearrangement joins TRBV10-3 to TRBJ2-5; 11 bases agree with TRBD2. CDR1 is ENHRY, CDR2 SYGVKD, per germline. The CDR3 extends over 14 amino acids. After removal of 6 bases from V and 2 bases from J, the junction contained 2 bases not matched to a gene. CDR3 loop: CAISTSGGQETQYF. In DNA, the CDR3 is TGTGCCATCAGCACTAGCGGGGGACAAGAGACCCAGTACTTC.

V gene TRBV6-5 combines with J gene TRBJ2-7; D is possibly TRBD1 (6 bases). CDR3 length equals 13 residues. Germline lookup yields CDR1 MNHEY and CDR2 SVGAGI. The V and J ends lost 2 bases and 7 bases respectively, with 12 bases between them. The CDR3 DNA follows: TGTGCCAGCAGTTACCGGAAACAGGGTGAGCAGTACTTC. It codes for CASSYRKQGEQYF.

This rearrangement joins TRBV28 to TRBJ2-7; 9 nucleotides match TRBD1. Losses at the gene ends were 6 bases for V and 7 bases for J; bases not matched to a gene: 13. The germline V gene has CDR1 MDHEN and CDR2 SYDVKM. The CDR3 length is 15 residues. The CDR3 region is CASSIPGQGIGEQYF. The CDR3 DNA follows: TGTGCCAGCAGCATACCGGGACAGGGAATAGGAGAGCAGTACTTC.

The CDR3 coding sequence is TGTGCCAGCTCACCAACTAGCGGGAGCTCCTACGAGCAGTACTTC. Translating gives CASSPTSGSSYEQYF. V gene TRBV18 combines with J gene TRBJ2-7, with 11 positions matching TRBD2. This CDR3 has 15 residues. With V trimmed by 2 bases and J by 0 bases, 0 bases remained unmatched. Germline lookup yields CDR1 KGHSH and CDR2 LQKENI.

The chain links TRBV30 to TRBJ2-2, with 8 bases matching TRBD2. The germline CDR1 and CDR2 sequences are GTSNPN and SVGIG (reference sequence). There are 13 residues in the CDR3. Trimming cost V 4 bases and J 3 bases; bases outside gene matches: 1. Here the CDR3 reads CAWNGGDTGELFF. The DNA of the CDR3 is TGTGCCTGGAACGGGGGGGACACCGGGGAGCTGTTTTTT. Full variable domain (outside the CDR3, taken from reference TRBV30 and TRBJ2-2): SQTIHQWPATLVQPVGSPLSLECTVEGTSNPNLYWYRQAAGRGLQLLFYSVGIGQISSEVPQNLSASRPQDRQFILSSKKLLLSDSGFYLCAWNGGDTGELFFGEGSRLTVL.

The V and J genes are TRBV3-1 (or the pseudogene TRBV3-2) and TRBJ2-7, with D maybe TRBD2 (5 bases). Trimming removed 4 bases from V and 7 bases from J, with 14 bases in between. CDR3 length: 13 residues. Germline V CDR1 and CDR2: LGHDT, YNNKEL (reference sequence). The CDR3 region has the DNA TGTGCCAGCAGCCGGACTGAACGTGGAGAGCAGTACTTC. It specifies CASSRTERGEQYF.

The chain links TRBV5-1 to TRBJ2-2; weak D call: TRBD2 (7 bases). Germline V lookup: CDR1 SGHRS, CDR2 YFSETQ. The CDR3 length is 17 residues. Trimming cost V 3 bases and J 5 bases, with 20 bases left between them. Here the CDR3 reads CASSSLGGGANTGELFF. CDR3 DNA sequence: TGCGCCAGCAGCTCCCTGGGCGGGGGCGCCAATACCGGGGAGCTGTTTTTT.

The V gene is TRBV7-3, the J gene TRBJ2-3; TRBD2 agrees at 16 bases. Germline lookup yields CDR1 SGHTA and CDR2 FQGTGA. J was trimmed by 0 bases and V by 4 bases; bases with no gene match: 7. The CDR3 length is 19 residues. Here the CDR3 reads CASSSTGTSGRASTDTQYF. As DNA, the CDR3 is TGTGCCAGCAGCTCCACCGGGACTAGCGGGAGGGCTAGCACAGATACGCAGTATTTT.